What follows are 32 T cell receptor beta chains derived from one specimen sequenced in a study of post-analysis software for immune sequencing data (dated by TCRdb to 2013 to 2016). What the study reported, not specific to this receptor: Significantly higher frequencies in patients than in controls were found for roughly 5 TRBV segments, including TRBV5-6, TRBV5-1 and TRBV20-1.

What these receptors recognize is not known. The library relied on PCR. TCRdb records Illumina HiSeq 2500 as the sequencer. To reduce PCR and sequencing biases, unique molecular identifiers were built into the TCR beta cDNA libraries. TCRdb trimmed public reads at Q25 via fastp, called clones via MiXCR and kept in-frame beta chains. Identical CDR3 proteins give one entry, which carries the most common genes and DNA. The sample records approximately 630,000 distinct CDR3 sequences, 55% to 70% of which are singletons. Of the sample, 11% is held by the ten largest clones. Sequenced input: blood. Source of these receptors: a girl aged 2 to 10 with multiple sclerosis.

V gene TRBV6-5 combines with J gene TRBJ2-2, with 8 bases fitting TRBD2. Per the germline V gene, CDR1 is MNHEY and CDR2 is SVGAGI. V gave up 0 bases and J gave up 6 bases; unmatched junction bases: 3. The CDR3 length is 15 residues. The CDR3 protein is CASSYSGLAPGELFF. DNA of the CDR3: TGTGCCAGCAGTTACTCTGGACTAGCCCCCGGGGAGCTGTTTTTT.

The J gene is TRBJ2-1, the V gene TRBV5-1, with 9 bases lining up with TRBD2. V lost 5 bases and J lost 8; bases outside the gene matches: 11. The CDR3 runs 15 residues. CDR1 is SGHRS and CDR2 is YFSETQ in the germline V gene. The CDR3 bases are TGCGCCAGCAGGATCGTAGCGGGAGCGAGACATGAGCAGTTCTTC. Translating gives CASRIVAGARHEQFF.

CDR3 residues: CASSVQGGGYTF. The CDR3 DNA follows: TGTGCCAGCAGCGTACAGGGTGGGGGCTACACCTTC. The gene calls are TRBV7-2 and TRBJ1-2; weak D call: TRBD1 (6 bases). From germline, CDR1 is SGHTA and CDR2 FQGNSA. This CDR3 is 12 amino acids long. Trimming left V 5 bases short and J 8 bases short, with 12 bases between.

The CDR3 DNA is TGTGCCAGCAGTTTGGGAGGCCCGAGGGGCTACACCTTC. Protein product: CASSLGGPRGYTF. This sequence joins TRBV12-3 or TRBV12-4 and TRBJ1-2; D unresolved. Trimming cost V 3 bases and J 8 bases, with 13 bases left between them. The CDR3 totals 13 residues.

CDR3 loop: CASSGGQEGPNYGYTF. The CDR3 coding sequence is TGTGCCAGCAGCGGGGGACAGGAAGGGCCTAACTATGGCTACACCTTC. The V and J genes are TRBV9 and TRBJ1-2; 8 nucleotides line up with TRBD1. This CDR3 comprises 16 residues. J gave up 0 bases and V 3 bases, and 7 bases lay outside the gene matches. CDR1 and CDR2 from the germline V gene are SGDLS and YYNGEE.

For this clonotype: Lacking the conserved final phenylalanine or tryptophan, this CDR3 likely reflects a read error. The V call is TRBV6-2 or TRBV6-3, the J call TRBJ2-1; 9 bases match TRBD1. This CDR3 has 18 amino acids. With V trimmed by 2 bases and J by 7 bases, 15 bases remained unmatched. CDR1 and CDR2 from the germline V gene are MNHEY and SVGEGT. The CDR3 sequence is CASSYGDRDHASKNEQFC. DNA for the CDR3: TGTGCCAGCAGTTACGGGGACAGGGATCACGCAAGCAAGAATGAGCAGTTCTGC.

The chain uses TRBV11-2 and TRBJ2-1, with TRBD1 matching 8 bases. The CDR3 sequence is 17 residues long. Trimming cost V 0 bases and J 4 bases; bases outside gene matches: 8. Per germline, CDR1 SGHAT and CDR2 FQNNGV. CDR3 residues: CASSLDLDRGYYNEQFF. The CDR3 coding sequence is TGTGCCAGCAGCTTAGATCTAGACAGGGGATATTACAATGAGCAGTTCTTC.

This rearrangement joins TRBV20-1 to TRBJ2-1; no definite D call. V lost 2 bases and J lost 0, with 11 bases in between. CDR3 length equals 15 residues. The germline gives CDR1 DFQATT, CDR2 SNEGSKA (reference sequence). The CDR3 coding sequence is TGCAGTGCTAGAAGCAGCGCCAGCTCCTACAATGAGCAGTTCTTC. Protein sequence: CSARSSASSYNEQFF.

This clonotype was seen a few times. V gene TRBV27 combines with J gene TRBJ2-1; D not certain. V was pared by 0 bases and J by 10 bases, with 10 bases between. Germline V gives CDR1 MNHEY, CDR2 SMNVEV (reference sequence). This CDR3 has 13 residues. The CDR3 spells CASSLSPFAEQFF. In DNA, the CDR3 is TGTGCCAGCAGTTTATCCCCCTTTGCGGAGCAGTTCTTC.

This clonotype occurred a few times. This chain joins TRBV10-3 and TRBJ2-7; 9 nucleotides match TRBD2. The ends lost 5 bases at V and 5 bases at J; junction bases unmatched: 16. Germline V gene data show CDR1 as ENHRY and CDR2 as SYGVKD. The CDR3 length is 17 residues. In DNA, the CDR3 is TGTGCCATCAGTCTGACTAGCGGCCCGGGAGGGAACCACGAGCAGTACTTC. The encoded protein is CAISLTSGPGGNHEQYF.

The J gene is TRBJ2-3, the V gene TRBV29-1; D uncertain. The germline V and J ends were trimmed by 6 bases and 9 bases, with 19 bases remaining between them. Germline V gene lookup returns CDR1 SQVTM and CDR2 ANQGSEA. This CDR3 is built from 13 residues. DNA for the CDR3: TGCAGCGTAGCTGGCTCTGTCTTTCCGACGCAGTATTTT. Amino acids: CSVAGSVFPTQYF.

The chain is built from TRBV12-3 or TRBV12-4 and TRBJ1-1; no definite D call. Trimming shortened V by 7 bases and J by 5 bases, and 14 bases separated the two germline ends. This CDR3 region has 13 residues. CDR3 DNA sequence: TGTGCCAGCACCAATCAAGGAGGAACTGAAGCTTTCTTT. Translated: CASTNQGGTEAFF.

The chain uses TRBV25-1 and TRBJ2-3; the D gene could be TRBD1 or TRBD2 (6 bases each). Trimming removed 3 bases at V and 2 bases at J, with 12 bases between. The CDR3 covers 15 residues. Germline loops: CDR1 MGHDK, CDR2 SYGVNS. The CDR3 sequence: CASSDGGGITDTQYF. CDR3 DNA: TGTGCCAGCAGTGACGGAGGGGGTATCACAGATACGCAGTATTTT.

The rearrangement joins TRBV27 to TRBJ1-1, with 7 positions matching TRBD1. This CDR3 comprises 15 residues. Germline trimming cut 3 bases from V and 3 bases from J; bases unmatched to any gene: 7. Germline CDR1 and CDR2: MNHEY and SMNVEV (reference sequence). This CDR3 is CASSFLGQPYTEAFF. The CDR3 nucleotides read TGTGCCAGCAGTTTCCTGGGACAGCCTTACACTGAAGCTTTCTTT.

The genes are TRBV7-2 and TRBJ1-2; a possible D gene is TRBD1 (6 bases). Germline V gives CDR1 SGHTA, CDR2 FQGNSA. CDR3 length: 13 amino acids. V was cut by 4 bases and J by 7 bases, with 13 bases left in between. The CDR3 loop reads CASSSPNRVGYTF. The CDR3 nucleotides read TGTGCCAGCAGCTCCCCGAACAGGGTTGGCTACACCTTC.

The CDR3 loop is CASSPRGSGSEQFF. CDR3 bases: TGTGCCAGCAGCCCACGGGGTAGCGGGAGTGAGCAGTTCTTC. The chain links TRBV7-2 to TRBJ2-1, with TRBD2 identical over 9 bases. The CDR3 runs 14 residues. Looked up from germline, CDR1 is SGHTA and CDR2 is FQGNSA. The V segment lost 5 bases and the J segment 9 bases; nucleotides outside the gene matches: 8.

The CDR3 sequence is CASSSSIGGYTF. The CDR3 DNA sequence: TGTGCCAGCAGCTCCTCCATAGGTGGCTACACCTTC. This chain joins TRBV6-2 or TRBV6-3 and TRBJ1-2; D is undetermined. Germline V CDR1 and CDR2: MNHEY, SVGEGT. This CDR3 has 12 residues. V lost 6 bases to trimming and J lost 7 bases, with 12 bases between them.

The chain is built from TRBV6-1 and TRBJ2-7; 10 positions agree with TRBD1. This CDR3 spans 15 amino acids. Germline V gene sequence: CDR1 MNHNS, CDR2 SASEGT. With V trimmed by 3 bases and J by 7 bases, 9 bases remained unmatched. CDR3 bases: TGTGCCAGCAGTGAGGACAGGGGGTCCTACAATGAGCAGTACTTC. This sequence encodes CASSEDRGSYNEQYF.

This clonotype was seen only a few times. V gene TRBV6-5 combines with J gene TRBJ1-4; D is undetermined. Looked up from germline, CDR1 is MNHEY and CDR2 is SVGAGI. The CDR3 is 14 residues long. The V and J ends lost 5 bases and 8 bases respectively, with 15 bases between them. The CDR3 DNA sequence: TGTGCCAGCAGTCCTCCGAGGGCACGGGAAAAACTGTTTTTT. Translation: CASSPPRAREKLFF.

This clonotype has more than one count but fewer than ten. This rearrangement joins TRBV15 to TRBJ2-4, with 8 bases matching TRBD1. Germline assignment: CDR1 LNHNV and CDR2 YYDKDF (reference sequence). J lost 10 bases, V lost 2 bases, and 10 bases had no gene match. This CDR3 spans 15 amino acids. The CDR3 nucleotides are TGTGCCACCAGCAGAAGTTCAGGGGGCCGGGGGATTCAGTACTTC. Its translation: CATSRSSGGRGIQYF.

This sequence joins TRBV20-1 and TRBJ2-3; 10 bases map to TRBD2. The J segment lost 4 bases and the V segment lost 0 bases, leaving 7 bases of the junction unmatched. Per germline, CDR1 DFQATT and CDR2 SNEGSKA (reference sequence). The CDR3 length is 16 residues. The CDR3 bases are TGCAGTGCTAGAGATATAGCGGGAGGTGACGCAGATACGCAGTATTTT. Translated: CSARDIAGGDADTQYF.

This clonotype has a single count. The chain couples TRBV6-1 to TRBJ1-1, with 8 bases that match TRBD1. V shed 4 bases, J shed 0 bases, and the junction held 4 bases outside the gene matches. Germline V lookup: CDR1 MNHNS, CDR2 SASEGT. The CDR3 totals 15 residues. DNA for the CDR3: TGTGCCAGCAGTGCCTTACAGGGGGTGAACACTGAAGCTTTCTTT. This gives the protein CASSALQGVNTEAFF.

This chain connects TRBV4-3 to TRBJ2-7; 8 bases align to TRBD2. The tail of the sequence fits TRBJ2-5 better, so the J call may be wrong. The CDR3 spans 15 residues. Germline assignment: CDR1 LGHNA and CDR2 YSLEER. The CDR3 sequence: CASSQYGGGKETQYF. In nucleotides, the CDR3 is TGCGCCAGCAGCCAATACGGGGGGGGCAAAGAGACCCAGTACTTC.

The V call is TRBV11-2, the J call TRBJ2-7; D is undetermined. V shed 5 bases and J shed 1 base, with 12 bases lying between them. The CDR3 spans 14 residues. Germline V gives CDR1 SGHAT, CDR2 FQNNGV. The DNA of the CDR3 is TGTGCCAGCAGCCCGGACGGGCTTTCCTACGAGCAGTACTTC. Protein product: CASSPDGLSYEQYF.

This clonotype has more than one count but fewer than ten. The rearrangement links TRBV7-2 to TRBJ2-3, with D possibly being TRBD2 (6 bases). Germline-derived CDR1 and CDR2 are SGHTA and FQGNSA. V was trimmed by 7 bases and J by 4 bases, leaving 15 bases between them. This CDR3 comprises 14 residues. CDR3 DNA sequence: TGTGCCAGCACCCTCGATTCGGGGGCAGATACGCAGTATTTT. Its translation: CASTLDSGADTQYF.

The chain uses TRBV6-2 or TRBV6-3 and TRBJ1-5, with unresolved D. Germline V gives CDR1 MNHEY, CDR2 SVGEGT. V was trimmed by 7 bases and J by 1 base, leaving 14 bases between them. This CDR3 comprises 15 residues. The chain's CDR3 is CASTDVIQSNQPQHF. The CDR3 nucleotides are TGTGCCAGCACCGACGTTATACAGAGCAATCAGCCCCAGCATTTT.

This chain connects TRBV7-9 to TRBJ2-7, with a possible D match to TRBD2 (5 bases). With 5 bases removed from V and 4 bases from J, the gap between germline ends came to 15 bases. This CDR3 is built from 14 residues. CDR1 and CDR2 (germline): SEHNR, FQNEAQ (reference sequence). The CDR3 region has the DNA TGTGCCAGCAGCAAGGTCCAACGGGATTACGAGCAGTACTTC. This gives the protein CASSKVQRDYEQYF.

The CDR3 reads CAISEGVAGPYEQYV. The DNA for the CDR3 is TGTGCCATCAGTGAAGGGGTAGCGGGGCCCTACGAGCAGTACGTC. The rearrangement uses TRBV10-3 and TRBJ2-7; 8 nucleotides match TRBD2. The germline V gene has CDR1 ENHRY and CDR2 SYGVKD. V lost 3 bases and J lost 2; bases outside the gene matches: 6. The length of the CDR3 is 15 residues.

This clonotype was seen more than once but under ten times. The rearrangement joins TRBV20-1 to TRBJ2-5, with 15 positions matching TRBD2. The CDR3 is 16 residues long. Per the germline V gene, CDR1 is DFQATT and CDR2 is SNEGSKA (reference sequence). V lost 5 bases to trimming and J lost 1 base; unmatched junction nucleotides: 5. The CDR3 region is CSASGTSGRTQETQYF. The CDR3 region has the DNA TGCAGTGCTTCCGGGACTAGCGGGAGGACCCAAGAGACCCAGTACTTC.

This clonotype was picked up one time. Written as DNA, the CDR3 is TGCGCCAGCAGAAGGTCGGGATCTGAAGCTTTCTTT. This sequence encodes CASRRSGSEAFF. The rearrangement joins TRBV5-1 to TRBJ1-1; no clear D gene. This CDR3 is built from 12 residues. The germline V and J ends were trimmed by 5 bases and 6 bases, with 11 bases remaining between them. CDR1 and CDR2 from the germline V gene are SGHRS and YFSETQ. The variable domain in full, completed from reference TRBV5-1 and TRBJ1-1, reads KAGVTQTPRYLIKTRGQQVTLSCSPISGHRSVSWYQQTPGQGLQFLFEYFSETQRNKGNFPGRFSGRQFSNSRSEMNVSTLELGDSALYLCASRRSGSEAFFGQGTRLTVV.

The rearrangement links TRBV12-3 or TRBV12-4 to TRBJ2-4; D may match TRBD1 or TRBD2 (6 bases each). V was shortened by 5 bases and J by 6 bases, with 14 bases between the two germline ends. The CDR3 has 14 residues. The CDR3 here is CASSPSGALNIQYF. The CDR3, as DNA: TGTGCCAGCAGTCCCTCGGGGGCCTTAAACATTCAGTACTTC.

Remarks on this clonotype: This CDR3 fails to terminate in the conserved phenylalanine or tryptophan, so it likely reflects a read error. CDR3 in amino acids: CSAKGQGYEQYC. In nucleotides, the CDR3 is TGCAGTGCTAAGGGACAGGGCTACGAGCAGTACTGC. This chain links TRBV20-1 with TRBJ2-7, with 9 bases that match TRBD1. The CDR3 length is 12 residues. The V gene end was trimmed by 4 bases and the J gene end by 3 bases; junction bases not matched to a gene: 1. CDR1 is DFQATT, CDR2 SNEGSKA, per germline (reference sequence).